This T cell receptor (beta chain) was captured by sequencing in a study of cytomegalovirus exposure and HLA in healthy donors. V was shortened by 3 bases and J by 1 base, with 12 bases between the two germline ends. The CDR3 totals 16 residues. From germline, CDR1 is SNHLY and CDR2 FYNNEI. Notes on the study in general: Rarity marked most TCR sequences, yet some public TCRs occurred in many donors. It was about 150 TCR beta chains that were listed as cytomegalovirus-associated. It was found in a later analysis that first-cohort TCR clusters tended to co-occur in the approximately 120 validation repertoires.

TCRdb's copy holds only in-frame clones and misses some; the assay was immunoSEQ multiplex PCR. The data show 59,000 or so clones, 89% seen once. Points on this clone: Its antigen remains unknown.

The sequence was collected from a woman in her late teens or twenties in good health and CMV-seronegative. Sequencing was performed on PBMCs. The chain has TRBV2 and TRBJ2-2; D is possibly TRBD2 (7 bases). CDR3 in DNA: TGTGCCAGCAGTGAGTTCGGGGGGCGGAACACCGGGGAGCTGTTTTTT. It codes for CASSEFGGRNTGELFF.